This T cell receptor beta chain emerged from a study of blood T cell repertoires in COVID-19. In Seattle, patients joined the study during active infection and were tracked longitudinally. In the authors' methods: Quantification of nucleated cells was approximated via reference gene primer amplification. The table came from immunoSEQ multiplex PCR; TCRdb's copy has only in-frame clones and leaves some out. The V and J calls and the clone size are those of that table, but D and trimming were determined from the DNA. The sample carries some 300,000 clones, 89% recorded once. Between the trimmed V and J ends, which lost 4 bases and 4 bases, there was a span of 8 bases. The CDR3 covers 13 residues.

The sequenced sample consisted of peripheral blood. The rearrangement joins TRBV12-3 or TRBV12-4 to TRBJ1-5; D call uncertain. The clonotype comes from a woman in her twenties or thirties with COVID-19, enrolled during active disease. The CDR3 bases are TGTGCCAGCAGTTCTTGGGAGAATCAGCCCCAGCATTTT. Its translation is CASSSWENQPQHF.